The 14 T cell receptor beta chains presented below share a single source sample, sequenced in a study of TIL therapy for anti-PD-1-resistant metastatic lung cancer. Time point given: pre-treatment sample, taken before nivolumab and TIL therapy. Pleural nodules or supraclavicular lymph nodes made up most of the excised metastases sampled. Sequencing used immunoSEQ v3. The repertoire was sequenced with immunoSEQ multiplex PCR; TCRdb's copy has only in-frame clones and lacks some. The table lists about 50,000 clones, 60% to 85% of them singletons. This specimen was tumor tissue, taken at baseline. Receptors were obtained from a person between 30 and 79 years old with non-small cell lung cancer.

J is TRBJ1-5 and V is TRBV7-2; D call uncertain. The CDR3 is 15 amino acids. The V end lost 1 base, the J end lost 5 bases, and 12 bases lay between the germline ends. Germline CDR1 SGHTA, CDR2 FQGNSA. CDR3 coding DNA: TGTGCCAGCAGCTTAGATTTCGGGATCCATCAGCCCCAGCATTTT. Its protein product is CASSLDFGIHQPQHF.

J is TRBJ1-1 and V is TRBV6-5, with TRBD1 as a possible D gene (5 bases). The germline V gene has CDR1 MNHEY and CDR2 SVGAGI. V was trimmed by 1 base and J by 7 bases, leaving 10 bases between them. The CDR3 has 13 amino acids. The CDR3 reads CASSYWGGGEAFF. The CDR3 coding sequence is TGTGCCAGCAGTTACTGGGGCGGCGGTGAAGCTTTCTTT.

The chain combines TRBV4-1 with TRBJ1-3; D call uncertain. In germline, CDR1 is MGHRA, CDR2 YSYEKL. The CDR3 covers 15 residues. V lost 0 bases and J 5 bases, leaving 11 bases between the germline ends. The CDR3 coding sequence is TGCGCCAGCAGCCAAGAGTGGTTGGGGAGAAACACCATATATTTT. Translated: CASSQEWLGRNTIYF.

V usage is TRBV6-1 and J usage is TRBJ2-5; TRBD2 matches at 7 bases. The CDR3 sequence is 13 residues long. In germline, CDR1 is MNHNS, CDR2 SASEGT. The V segment lost 8 bases and the J segment 5 bases; nucleotides outside the gene matches: 8. The CDR3: CASVSLAAETQYF. DNA of the CDR3: TGTGCCAGCGTATCCCTAGCGGCGGAGACCCAGTACTTC.

This chain uses TRBV19 with TRBJ2-2, with D unresolved. Trimming took off 5 bases at V and 2 bases at J, with 9 bases between the two ends. The CDR3 is made up of 14 amino acids. In germline, CDR1 is LNHDA, CDR2 SQIVND (reference sequence). The CDR3 sequence: CASSELANTGELFF. For the CDR3, the DNA is TGTGCCAGTAGTGAGCTGGCAAACACCGGGGAGCTGTTTTTT.

The chain has TRBV30 and TRBJ1-2, with D perhaps matching TRBD1 (5 bases). V was pared by 1 base and J by 5 bases, with 26 bases between. The CDR3 is made up of 18 amino acids. Germline loops: CDR1 GTSNPN, CDR2 SVGIG (reference sequence). CDR3 residues: CAWSAYAVSLEQVYGYTF. CDR3 nucleotides: TGTGCCTGGAGTGCCTACGCCGTGTCCCTCGAACAGGTTTATGGCTACACCTTC.

The chain uses TRBV25-1 and TRBJ2-7; D might be TRBD1 (5 bases). With 4 bases removed from V and 7 bases from J, the gap between germline ends came to 11 bases. The CDR3 is made up of 12 amino acids. Germline lookup yields CDR1 MGHDK and CDR2 SYGVNS. Here the CDR3 reads CASSGGVGEQYF. CDR3 bases: TGTGCCAGCAGTGGGGGCGTCGGGGAGCAGTACTTC.

J is TRBJ1-4 and V is TRBV5-1; 7 nucleotides match TRBD1. With V trimmed by 4 bases and J by 2 bases, 11 bases remained unmatched. Per the germline V gene, CDR1 is SGHRS and CDR2 is YFSETQ. The CDR3 runs to 17 residues. The DNA of the CDR3 is TGCGCCAGCAGCCTAATATTCAAGACAGGGACTAATGAAAAACTGTTTTTT. Translation gives CASSLIFKTGTNEKLFF.

This sequence joins TRBV11-1 and TRBJ2-1; no firm D call. Between the trimmed V and J ends, which lost 1 base and 0 bases, there was a span of 7 bases. Germline V gene data show CDR1 as SGHAT and CDR2 as FQDESV (reference sequence). CDR3 size: 15 residues. CDR3 coding DNA: TGTGCCAGCAGCTTAGGGGCCAGCTCCTACAATGAGCAGTTCTTC. This sequence encodes CASSLGASSYNEQFF. Together with reference TRBV11-1 and TRBJ2-1, the CDR3 gives the full variable domain: EAEVAQSPRYKITEKSQAVAFWCDPISGHATLYWYRQILGQGPELLVQFQDESVVDDSQLPKDRFSAERLKGVDSTLKIQPAELGDSAMYLCASSLGASSYNEQFFGPGTRLTVL.

This clone showed up just once. This chain links TRBV27 with TRBJ1-2, with TRBD1 identical over 8 bases. Germline CDR1 reads MNHEY; CDR2 reads SMNVEV (reference sequence). With V trimmed by 4 bases and J by 2 bases, 3 bases remained unmatched. The CDR3 runs to 14 residues. The CDR3 bases are TGTGCCAGCAGTTATGGACAGGGAAACTATGGCTACACCTTC. Translation: CASSYGQGNYGYTF.

The chain combines TRBV5-1 with TRBJ2-5; D uncertain. V was trimmed by 6 bases and J by 2 bases, leaving 11 bases between them. This CDR3 has 13 amino acids. From germline, CDR1 is SGHRS and CDR2 YFSETQ. The CDR3 bases are TGCGCCAGCACCATGTCCCCTCAAGAGACCCAGTACTTC. Residues: CASTMSPQETQYF.

The genes are TRBV29-1 and TRBJ2-3; possibly TRBD1 for D (6 bases). There are 14 residues in the CDR3. The ends were cut back, 7 bases at V and 4 bases at J, with 18 bases in the middle. Germline V gene sequence: CDR1 SQVTM, CDR2 ANQGSEA. CDR3 DNA sequence: TGCAGCGCTAGGGTCCGCTCAGGGGCAGATACGCAGTATTTT. It translates to CSARVRSGADTQYF.

This chain connects TRBV6-4 to TRBJ2-3; 13 bases map to TRBD2. CDR1 MRHNA and CDR2 SNTAGT come from the germline V gene. Trimming cost V 5 bases and J 4 bases; bases outside gene matches: 3. The CDR3 loop spans 15 amino acids. The CDR3 coding sequence is TGTGCCAGCAGTACTACTAGCGGGGGGGCAGATACGCAGTATTTT. This codes for CASSTTSGGADTQYF.

The chain combines TRBV7-9 with TRBJ1-5; no firm D call. The CDR3 is made up of 12 amino acids. The germline V gene has CDR1 SEHNR and CDR2 FQNEAQ (reference sequence). The V end lost 3 bases, the J end lost 7 bases, and 7 bases lay between the germline ends. CDR3 protein: CASSFERQPQHF. DNA of the CDR3: TGTGCCAGCAGCTTTGAAAGACAGCCCCAGCATTTT.